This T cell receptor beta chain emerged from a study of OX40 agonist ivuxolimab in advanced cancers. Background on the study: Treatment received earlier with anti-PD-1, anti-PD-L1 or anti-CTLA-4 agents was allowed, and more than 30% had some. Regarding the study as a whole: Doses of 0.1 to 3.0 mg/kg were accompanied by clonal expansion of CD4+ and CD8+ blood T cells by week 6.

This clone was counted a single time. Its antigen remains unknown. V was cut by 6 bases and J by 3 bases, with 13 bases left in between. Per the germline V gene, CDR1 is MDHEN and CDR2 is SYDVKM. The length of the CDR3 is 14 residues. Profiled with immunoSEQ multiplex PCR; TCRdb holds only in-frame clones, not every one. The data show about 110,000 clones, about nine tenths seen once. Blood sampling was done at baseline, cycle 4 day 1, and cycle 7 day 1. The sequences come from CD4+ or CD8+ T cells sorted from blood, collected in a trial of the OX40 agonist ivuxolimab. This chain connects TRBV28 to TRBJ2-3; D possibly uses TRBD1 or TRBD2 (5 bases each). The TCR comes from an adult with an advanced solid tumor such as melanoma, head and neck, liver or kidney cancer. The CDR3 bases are TGTGCCAGCAGAGGACACGGCGGGACAGATACGCAGTATTTT. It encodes CASRGHGGTDTQYF.